This paragraph covers one T cell receptor (beta chain) sequence. The data originate from a study of PD-L1 blockade in urothelial cancer. As for the study in general: At 6 weeks and at 3 weeks (second dose) after treatment start, blood was analyzed. Blood samples had a median of around 150,000 T cells.

This table comes from immunoSEQ multiplex PCR, and its TCRdb copy is limited to in-frame clones, with some not included. The sample includes under 40,000 clones, about 93% of them seen just once. Germline CDR1 reads SGHRS; CDR2 reads YFSETQ. The ends lost 7 bases at V and 5 bases at J; junction bases unmatched: 12. The CDR3 consists of 18 residues. This sequence was found in a man in his 70s with urothelial cancer. The specimen comprised PBMCs, sampled around atezolizumab (anti-PD-L1) treatment. The chain links TRBV5-1 to TRBJ2-2, with 15 bases that match TRBD2. CDR3 residues: CASFRGLAGGLFTGELFF. CDR3 coding DNA: TGCGCCAGCTTTCGGGGACTAGCGGGAGGCCTATTTACCGGGGAGCTGTTTTTT.